The clone carrying this TCR beta chain has a single count. The data were taken from a study of T cell changes during pregnancy in multiple sclerosis. Germline V gene sequence: CDR1 SQVTM, CDR2 ANQGSEA. There are 8 residues in the CDR3. The V end lost 7 bases, the J end lost 8 bases, and 5 bases lay between the germline ends. The repertoire was sequenced with immunoSEQ multiplex PCR; TCRdb's copy has only in-frame clones and lacks some. This sample has 35,000 to 55,000 clones, with 85% to 95% found just once. This chain links TRBV29-1 with TRBJ1-2; D is uncertain. The specimen sequenced was peripheral blood. The TCR sequence derives from a female donor with multiple sclerosis, enrolled in a pregnancy study. CDR3 in DNA: TGCAGCGCGGAGGGCTACACCTTC. As protein: CSAEGYTF. The whole variable domain, filled in from reference TRBV29-1 and TRBJ1-2, reads SAVISQKPSRDICQRGTSLTIQCQVDSQVTMMFWYRQQPGQSLTLIATANQGSEATYESGFVIDKFPISRPNLTFSTLTVSNMSPEDSSIYLCSAEGYTFGSGTRLTVV.